One T cell receptor beta chain is described in this entry. The antigen remains unidentified. TCRdb re-derived calls from the reads in MiXCR, one entry per CDR3 protein. The sample contains hundreds of thousands of distinct CDR3 sequences, 31% of which appear only once. Germline V gene lookup returns CDR1 SGHVS and CDR2 FQNEAQ. This CDR3 spans 19 amino acids. V was pared by 0 bases and J by 6 bases, with 16 bases of the junction left unmatched. The sample is drawn from a study of T cell repertoires in cytomegalovirus infection. Study at large: Public TCR beta signatures marked donors with CMV infection and the matching HLA.

Study conclusions and caveats: Ex vivo, HLA-C-restricted CMV-specific TCR beta clonotypes prevailed over the rest of the response. People with CMV and the relevant HLA were identified by cumulative public TCR beta family frequency.

Material: PBMCs. This TCR derives from a human donor in good health (CMV status not recorded). Some clones in this sample may be carry-over from other donors' samples. This rearrangement joins TRBV7-8 to TRBJ2-3, with 9 bases lining up with TRBD2. As DNA, the CDR3 is TGTGCCAGCAGCTTAGCCAGGGTTTTCGGGCGGGGGGGGGGGGATACGCAGTATTTT. Translating it yields CASSLARVFGRGGGDTQYF.